What follows are 25 T cell receptor beta chains derived from one specimen sequenced in a study of T-cell reconstitution after alpha-beta-depleted transplantation in children (dated by TCRdb to 2016 to 2018). The treatment or condition label of this sample denotes: allogeneic hematopoietic cell transplantation with graft depleted of TCRalphabeta T cells and CD19 B cells. Libraries came from PCR. TCRdb lists the instrument as Illumina HiSeq 2500. To normalize quantification of the TCRbeta repertoire, the TCR libraries were built with molecular barcoding that relied on unique molecular identifiers. TCRdb reworked the public reads: Q25 trimming with fastp, MiXCR clone assembly, productive beta chains retained. Each entry is one CDR3 protein sequence, shown with its most common DNA and genes. A total of fewer than 700,000 distinct CDR3 sequences appear in this sample, 13% of them only once. The ten largest account for approximately 2% of the sample.

The source was PBMCs, mostly from graft donor cells, collected 360 days after TCRalphabeta/CD19-depleted stem cell transplant. These receptors all stem from a male patient under 18 who had a stem cell transplant for acute myeloid leukemia, so the T cells may come from the graft donor.

The chain couples TRBV7-2 to TRBJ2-3; D is possibly TRBD2 (6 bases). Germline-derived CDR1 and CDR2 are SGHTA and FQGNSA. Trimming removed 6 bases at V and 5 bases at J, with 15 bases between. The length of the CDR3 is 14 residues. The CDR3 loop is CASSQELAEDTQYF. The CDR3 DNA follows: TGTGCCAGCAGTCAAGAATTAGCGGAAGATACGCAGTATTTT.

This clonotype was detected only a few times. The J gene is TRBJ1-5, the V gene TRBV4-2, with 7 bases aligning to TRBD1. CDR3 size: 16 residues. Germline V lookup: CDR1 LGHNA, CDR2 YNFKEQ. Unmatched junction bases numbered 7, after V lost 1 base and J lost 4 bases. In DNA form, the CDR3 reads TGTGCCAGCAGCCAAGCAAACTGGGACAGAAATCAGCCCCAGCATTTT. Translated, it gives CASSQANWDRNQPQHF.

This clonotype was detected a few times. V and J are TRBV6-5 and TRBJ2-1; no definite D call. Germline values: CDR1 MNHEY, CDR2 SVGAGI. V was shortened by 2 bases and J by 0 bases, with 8 bases between the two germline ends. The CDR3 totals 15 residues. The CDR3 sequence is CASSYRPSSYNEQFF. The CDR3 DNA reads as TGTGCCAGCAGTTACAGGCCCAGCTCCTACAATGAGCAGTTCTTC.

This clonotype has more than one count but fewer than ten. The chain joins TRBV12-3 or TRBV12-4 to TRBJ2-4; tentatively, D is TRBD2 (6 bases). V was cut by 7 bases and J by 11 bases, with 18 bases left in between. CDR3 length: 13 amino acids. The CDR3 coding sequence is TGTGCCAGCATCTTATCCGGGGGAACCGTTCAGTACTTC. As protein: CASILSGGTVQYF.

This clonotype was observed a handful of times. CDR3 amino acids: CASSEEGGDNEQFF. As DNA, the CDR3 is TGTGCCAGCAGTGAAGAGGGAGGGGACAATGAGCAGTTCTTC. The rearrangement uses TRBV25-1 and TRBJ2-1, with 7 bases aligning to TRBD2. CDR3 length: 14 amino acids. The trim removed 2 bases at V and 5 bases at J, leaving 3 bases unmatched. Germline V gives CDR1 MGHDK, CDR2 SYGVNS. Drawing the rest from reference TRBV25-1 and TRBJ2-1, the complete variable domain is EADIYQTPRYLVIGTGKKITLECSQTMGHDKMYWYQQDPGMELHLIHYSYGVNSTEKGDLSSESTVSRIRTEHFPLTLESARPSHTSQYLCASSEEGGDNEQFFGPGTRLTVL.

In this sample, this clonotype turned up a few times. The rearrangement links TRBV6-5 to TRBJ2-7; 8 bases are shared with TRBD1. The CDR3 length is 14 residues. Trimming took 4 bases from V and 5 from J; bases not matched to a gene: 7. CDR1 and CDR2 from the germline V gene are MNHEY and SVGAGI. In DNA, the CDR3 is TGTGCCAGCAGTTTTTGGACAGGGAGCAACGAGCAGTACTTC. This sequence encodes CASSFWTGSNEQYF.

This clonotype was recorded a few times. J is TRBJ2-1 and V is TRBV6-4; D gene unclear. CDR3 length: 16 amino acids. V shed 0 bases and J shed 6 bases, with 15 bases lying between them. CDR1 MRHNA and CDR2 SNTAGT come from the germline V gene. The CDR3 sequence: CASSDSPSVVSNEQFF. The CDR3 DNA is TGTGCCAGCAGTGACTCGCCGAGCGTAGTAAGCAATGAGCAGTTCTTC.

The CDR3: CASSFGGSSSYNEQFF. CDR3 DNA sequence: TGTGCCAGCAGCTTCGGGGGGAGTTCGTCCTACAATGAGCAGTTCTTC. V is TRBV7-3 and J is TRBJ2-1; 7 nucleotides match TRBD2. The J segment lost 1 base and the V segment lost 3 bases, leaving 6 bases of the junction unmatched. Germline CDR1 and CDR2: SGHTA and FQGTGA. The CDR3 has 16 amino acids.

The gene calls are TRBV6-2 or TRBV6-3 and TRBJ2-7; 12 bases are a match to TRBD1. Germline CDR1 reads MNHEY; CDR2 reads SVGEGT. This CDR3 comprises 15 residues. After removal of 8 bases from V and 6 bases from J, the junction contained 11 bases not matched to a gene. CDR3 loop: CASFAPGQGAGEQYF. The CDR3 region has the DNA TGTGCCAGCTTCGCCCCGGGACAGGGGGCCGGCGAGCAGTACTTC.

This clonotype was counted only a few times. V gene TRBV11-1 combines with J gene TRBJ1-2; tentatively, D is TRBD1 (5 bases). This CDR3 region has 19 residues. The germline V gene has CDR1 SGHAT and CDR2 FQDESV (reference sequence). The V end was cut by 9 bases, the J end by 2 bases, with 31 bases between. The CDR3 nucleotides are TGTGCCAGTTCGGACCCCCGGGACGGAAAAGATGTAAGGAACTATGGCTACACCTTC. Protein: CASSDPRDGKDVRNYGYTF.

In regard to this clonotype: One junction end disagrees with the germline gene, perhaps due to a read error. J is TRBJ1-6 and V is TRBV20-1; possible D gene TRBD1, 5 bases. The CDR3 runs to 17 residues. Germline assignment: CDR1 DFQATT and CDR2 SNEGSKA (reference sequence). CDR3 sequence reads: CCARAIFTGTEFETLHF. DNA for the CDR3: TGCTGTGCTAGAGCCATATTTACCGGGACGGAGTTTGAAACCCTCCACTTT.

The table lists this clonotype with many counts. The rearrangement uses TRBV10-3 and TRBJ2-7, with D possibly TRBD1 on 6 matching bases. V shed 4 bases and J shed 2 bases, with 15 bases lying between them. The germline V gene has CDR1 ENHRY and CDR2 SYGVKD. The CDR3 is 15 amino acids. The CDR3 nucleotides are TGTGCCATCAGTGTGCAGGGAAGGGGGACCTACGAGCAGTACTTC. Protein: CAISVQGRGTYEQYF.

About this clonotype itself: Relative to the germline gene, one junction end is altered; a read error may explain this. J is TRBJ2-2 and V is TRBV4-3; 7 nucleotides line up with TRBD1. The CDR3 has 20 amino acids. Germline lookup yields CDR1 LGHNA and CDR2 YSLEER. DNA of the CDR3: TGCGCCAGCAGTCAAGGAACCGGGACAGTCCTGAATAAAGACACCGGGGAGCTGTTTTTT. Protein product: CASSQGTGTVLNKDTGELFF.

This clonotype has at least ten counts. CDR3: CASSQAGTAIEQYF. CDR3 coding DNA: TGTGCCAGCAGCCAAGCCGGGACTGCTATCGAGCAGTACTTC. The J gene is TRBJ2-7, the V gene TRBV4-2; D is possibly TRBD2 (6 bases). V was pared by 1 base and J by 6 bases, with 13 bases between. The CDR3 runs 14 residues. Per germline, CDR1 LGHNA and CDR2 YNFKEQ.

In its sample, this clonotype was seen many times. The V and J genes are TRBV12-3 or TRBV12-4 and TRBJ2-3; D remains unclear. The CDR3 consists of 13 residues. Deletions cut 7 bases from V and 6 bases from J, with 14 bases between. This chain's CDR3 is CASKPSVSDTQYF. The CDR3 nucleotides are TGTGCCAGCAAACCCTCCGTGAGTGATACGCAGTATTTT.

At least ten counts were recorded for this clonotype. The chain uses TRBV19 and TRBJ2-7; a possible D gene is TRBD1 (7 bases). V was clipped by 8 bases and J by 1 base, with 15 bases between them. Germline V gene lookup returns CDR1 LNHDA and CDR2 SQIVND (reference sequence). This CDR3 region has 14 residues. CDR3 region: CASQGGERSYEQYF. The CDR3, as DNA: TGTGCCAGTCAGGGGGGCGAAAGGTCCTACGAGCAGTACTTC.

The sample holds a few counts of this clonotype. The chain carries TRBV5-1 and TRBJ2-1; either TRBD1 or TRBD2 may supply D (5 bases each). The CDR3 runs 15 residues. The V and J ends lost 2 bases and 6 bases respectively, with 15 bases between them. Germline-derived CDR1 and CDR2 are SGHRS and YFSETQ. CDR3 sequence: CASSLTGRTFNEQFF. The CDR3, as DNA: TGCGCCAGCAGCTTAACGGGACGAACTTTCAATGAGCAGTTCTTC.

This clonotype showed up many times. Its ends do not fully match the called genes, so a read error is possible. The chain uses TRBV7-2 and TRBJ2-2; a possible D gene is TRBD2 (6 bases). CDR3 length: 14 residues. Germline CDR1 is SGHTA and CDR2 is FQGNSA. The CDR3 is CASSLAVNTGELFF. The CDR3 DNA sequence: TGTGCCAGCAGTTTAGCGGTAAACACCGGGGAGCTGTTTTTT.

In this sample, this clonotype turned up a few times. This chain uses TRBV7-9 with TRBJ2-5, with no clear D. From germline, CDR1 is SEHNR and CDR2 FQNEAQ (reference sequence). This CDR3 region has 13 residues. Trimming stripped 8 bases from V and 4 bases from J, with 14 bases between. CDR3 loop: CASHISGTETQYF. CDR3 nucleotide sequence: TGTGCCAGCCACATCTCGGGTACAGAGACCCAGTACTTC.

This clonotype was detected only a few times. The V gene is TRBV5-1, the J gene TRBJ2-2; TRBD1 matches 7 bases. Germline-derived CDR1 and CDR2 are SGHRS and YFSETQ. The CDR3 contains 15 residues. V trimming: 0 bases; J trimming: 7 bases; junction bases outside the gene matches: 6. The CDR3 coding sequence is TGCGCCAGCAGCTTGGGACAGGGTACGATCGGGGAGCTGTTTTTT. It yields the protein CASSLGQGTIGELFF.

This clonotype came up a few times. CDR3 amino acids: CASRQGQARPTNEQYF. The CDR3 region has the DNA TGTGCCAGCAGACAAGGACAGGCAAGGCCCACGAACGAGCAGTACTTC. V usage is TRBV27 and J usage is TRBJ2-7, with 7 bases lining up with TRBD1. V dropped 6 bases and J dropped 5; count of bases not matched to a gene: 16. CDR3 length equals 16 residues. CDR1 MNHEY and CDR2 SMNVEV come from the germline V gene (reference sequence).

The chain combines TRBV10-3 with TRBJ2-1; TRBD2 agrees at 11 bases. The CDR3 consists of 15 residues. V shed 6 bases and J 9 bases; nucleotides not matched to a gene: 10. The germline V gene encodes CDR1 ENHRY and CDR2 SYGVKD. Here the CDR3 reads CAIRTGTSGMGEQFF. CDR3 DNA sequence: TGTGCCATCAGGACCGGGACTAGCGGCATGGGTGAGCAGTTCTTC.

This clonotype was seen repeatedly, ten times or more. The V gene is TRBV20-1, the J gene TRBJ2-7, with 7 bases aligning to TRBD1. The CDR3 length is 13 residues. Germline V lookup: CDR1 DFQATT, CDR2 SNEGSKA (reference sequence). Unmatched junction bases numbered 6, after V lost 6 bases and J lost 1 base. CDR3 nucleotide sequence: TGCAGTGCGTTACCCAGGGGGTCCTACGAGCAGTACTTC. This encodes CSALPRGSYEQYF.

The rearrangement joins TRBV4-3 to TRBJ2-2; 11 bases map to TRBD1. Unmatched junction bases numbered 2, after V lost 4 bases and J lost 4 bases. Germline CDR1 is LGHNA and CDR2 is YSLEER. The CDR3 loop spans 15 amino acids. CDR3: CASSPGTGGTGELFF. DNA for the CDR3: TGCGCCAGCAGCCCCGGGACAGGGGGCACCGGGGAGCTGTTTTTT.

V usage is TRBV7-9 and J usage is TRBJ1-3; D gene uncertain. In germline, CDR1 is SEHNR, CDR2 FQNEAQ (reference sequence). Trimming took off 4 bases at V and 6 bases at J, with 1 base between the two ends. CDR3 size: 10 residues. The DNA of the CDR3 is TGTGCCAGCAGCTCAAACACCATATATTTT. It translates to CASSSNTIYF.